The 31 T cell receptor beta chains in this list originate from one sample, sequenced in a study of cytomegalovirus exposure and HLA in healthy donors. Repertoires were generated with immunoSEQ multiplex PCR, while TCRdb's copy carries only in-frame clones and drops some. This table holds tens of thousands of clones, 90% found once. The sequenced sample consisted of PBMCs. The receptors come from a man younger than 35 in good health and CMV-seronegative.

J is TRBJ2-7 and V is TRBV5-6; 11 bases map to TRBD1. V lost 3 bases to trimming and J lost 3 bases; unmatched junction nucleotides: 5. CDR1 is SGHDT, CDR2 YYEEEE, per germline. The CDR3 is made up of 15 amino acids. As DNA, the CDR3 is TGTGCCAGCAGCTCCTCCGGGACAGGGGGCTACGAGCAGTACTTC. The encoded protein is CASSSSGTGGYEQYF.

The rearrangement joins TRBV19 to TRBJ1-5, with a possible D match to TRBD1 (6 bases). The CDR3 is 15 amino acids. Trimming took off 7 bases at V and 0 bases at J, with 13 bases between the two ends. Germline assignment: CDR1 LNHDA and CDR2 SQIVND (reference sequence). CDR3 sequence: CASKAGDYSNQPQHF. CDR3 bases: TGTGCCAGTAAGGCAGGGGATTATAGCAATCAGCCCCAGCATTTT.

This chain joins TRBV14 and TRBJ2-5; a weak D match, TRBD1 (5 bases). V gave up 4 bases and J gave up 1 base, with 10 bases separating them. Germline V gene lookup returns CDR1 SGHDN and CDR2 FVKESK. The CDR3 has 14 residues. The CDR3 region has the DNA TGTGCCAGCAGCCTACAGGACCTCCAAGAGACCCAGTACTTC. It specifies CASSLQDLQETQYF.

V is TRBV5-4 and J is TRBJ2-3; D uncertain. The CDR3 runs to 14 residues. Germline V CDR1 and CDR2: SGHNT, YYREEE (reference sequence). The V end lost 0 bases, the J end lost 3 bases, and 8 bases lay between the germline ends. CDR3 sequence reads: CASSLGSSTDTQYF. The DNA of the CDR3 is TGTGCCAGCAGCTTGGGGAGTTCAACAGATACGCAGTATTTT. The whole variable domain, filled in from reference TRBV5-4 and TRBJ2-3, reads ETGVTQSPTHLIKTRGQQVTLRCSSQSGHNTVSWYQQALGQGPQFIFQYYREEENGRGNFPPRFSGLQFPNYSSELNVNALELDDSALYLCASSLGSSTDTQYFGPGTRLTVL.

The gene calls are TRBV6-5 and TRBJ1-5, with D maybe TRBD1 (5 bases). Trimming cost V 6 bases and J 5 bases, with 11 bases left between them. This CDR3 is 13 amino acids long. Looked up from germline, CDR1 is MNHEY and CDR2 is SVGAGI. The CDR3 DNA sequence: TGTGCCAGCAGCGCCGCAGGGTATCAGCCCCAGCATTTT. Protein: CASSAAGYQPQHF.

This rearrangement joins TRBV6-6 to TRBJ2-2; D may be TRBD2 (6 bases). CDR3 length equals 15 residues. Germline CDR1 reads MNHNY; CDR2 reads SVGAGI (reference sequence). Trimming took off 6 bases at V and 7 bases at J, with 18 bases between the two ends. For the CDR3, the DNA is TGTGCCAGCAGATCGGCAGGGACTCCTATCGGGGAGCTGTTTTTT. Translated: CASRSAGTPIGELFF.

This clone was recorded once. The V call is TRBV11-3, the J call TRBJ2-1; tentative D call: TRBD2 (6 bases). V was clipped by 0 bases and J by 8 bases, with 8 bases between them. This CDR3 comprises 13 residues. Germline V gives CDR1 SGHNT, CDR2 YENEEA. Here the CDR3 reads CASSLDSGDEQFF. CDR3 nucleotide sequence: TGTGCCAGCAGCTTAGACTCGGGAGATGAGCAGTTCTTC.

The chain links TRBV14 to TRBJ2-3, with TRBD2 matching over 13 bases. V lost 4 bases, J lost 1 base, and 5 bases stayed unmatched. CDR1 and CDR2 (germline): SGHDN, FVKESK. The CDR3 extends over 17 amino acids. The CDR3 loop is CASSRLAGGGGTDTQYF. As DNA, the CDR3 is TGTGCCAGCAGCCGACTAGCGGGAGGCGGGGGCACAGATACGCAGTATTTT.

The chain links TRBV5-1 to TRBJ2-1; the D gene is possibly TRBD2 (6 bases). Trimming took off 5 bases at V and 7 bases at J, with 19 bases between the two ends. The CDR3 extends over 15 amino acids. Germline-derived CDR1 and CDR2 are SGHRS and YFSETQ. CDR3: CASSLLFAGINEQFF. CDR3 bases: TGCGCCAGCAGTCTCCTATTTGCGGGGATTAATGAGCAGTTCTTC.

In its sample, this clone was seen once. The CDR3 sequence is CASSELGQGAEKLFF. The CDR3 DNA follows: TGTGCCAGCAGTGAACTCGGACAGGGGGCAGAAAAACTGTTTTTT. The chain links TRBV6-1 to TRBJ1-4; 11 nucleotides align to TRBD1. Germline assignment: CDR1 MNHNS and CDR2 SASEGT. The CDR3 has 15 residues. Trimming cost V 2 bases and J 8 bases; bases outside gene matches: 4.

This chain uses TRBV9 with TRBJ2-1, with D hard to call. V lost 3 bases to trimming and J lost 10 bases, with 11 bases between them. The CDR3 loop spans 12 amino acids. From germline, CDR1 is SGDLS and CDR2 YYNGEE. The DNA for the CDR3 is TGTGCCAGCAGCGCCGAGAGAGGAGAGCAGTTCTTC. This gives the protein CASSAERGEQFF.

The chain uses TRBV5-1 and TRBJ2-7; tentative D call: TRBD1 (6 bases). Germline-derived CDR1 and CDR2 are SGHRS and YFSETQ. V dropped 3 bases and J dropped 3 bases, with 13 bases sitting between them. The CDR3 is 14 amino acids. In nucleotides, the CDR3 is TGCGCCAGCAGCTACACAGGGTTCGACTACGAGCAGTACTTC. As protein: CASSYTGFDYEQYF.

V and J are TRBV6-5 and TRBJ1-1; a possible D gene is TRBD1 (5 bases). Trimming stripped 5 bases from V and 8 bases from J, with 21 bases between. Germline lookup yields CDR1 MNHEY and CDR2 SVGAGI. The CDR3 is made up of 15 amino acids. The CDR3 sequence is CASSRRVRGEGEAFF. The CDR3 DNA sequence: TGTGCCAGCAGTCGCCGGGTTCGAGGGGAGGGGGAAGCTTTCTTT.

This clone has just a few counts. This chain joins TRBV13 and TRBJ2-7, with 10 bases identical to TRBD2. The CDR3 consists of 15 residues. After removal of 0 bases from V and 6 bases from J, the junction contained 5 bases not matched to a gene. CDR1 and CDR2 from the germline V gene are PRHDT and FYEKMQ (reference sequence). CDR3 coding DNA: TGTGCCAGCAGCTTAGGACTAGCGGGACCCCGCGAGCAGTACTTC. It is translated as CASSLGLAGPREQYF.

The rearrangement joins TRBV11-3 to TRBJ1-1, with D possibly being TRBD1 (6 bases). Trimming took off 5 bases at V and 7 bases at J, with 14 bases between the two ends. The CDR3 totals 13 residues. CDR1 and CDR2 (germline): SGHNT, YENEEA. CDR3 coding DNA: TGTGCCAGCAGCCCATCGGGACATGATGAAGCTTTCTTT. Its translation is CASSPSGHDEAFF.

The rearrangement uses TRBV19 and TRBJ2-3; perhaps TRBD1 as D (5 bases). Germline V gene sequence: CDR1 LNHDA, CDR2 SQIVND (reference sequence). This CDR3 is built from 12 residues. V gave up 4 bases and J gave up 6 bases, with 8 bases separating them. CDR3 DNA: TGTGCCAGTAGTACGTCAGGGGATACGCAGTATTTT. As protein: CASSTSGDTQYF.

V usage is TRBV4-1 and J usage is TRBJ2-1; 11 nucleotides align to TRBD2. Germline assignment: CDR1 MGHRA and CDR2 YSYEKL. The V gene end was trimmed by 4 bases and the J gene end by 7 bases; junction bases not matched to a gene: 6. This CDR3 has 15 residues. This chain's CDR3 is CASSPLAGGWNEQFF. The CDR3 nucleotides are TGCGCCAGCAGCCCCCTAGCGGGAGGATGGAATGAGCAGTTCTTC.

The chain has TRBV5-5 and TRBJ2-3; D remains unclear. CDR3 length equals 11 residues. Germline-derived CDR1 and CDR2 are SGHKS and YYEKEE (reference sequence). Trimming removed 0 bases from V and 8 bases from J, with 4 bases in between. The CDR3 loop reads CASSLAVTQYF. The CDR3 DNA sequence: TGTGCCAGCAGCTTGGCTGTTACGCAGTATTTT.

Comment on this clone: Compared with germline, one end of the junction differs, possibly owing to a read error. This specimen includes other DNA sequences encoding the same CDR3. V is TRBV27 and J is TRBJ2-3; 15 bases are a match to TRBD2. CDR1 is MNHEY and CDR2 is SMNVEV in the germline V gene (reference sequence). The CDR3 spans 18 residues. CDR3 nucleotide sequence: TGCGCCAGCAGTTTATCCGGACTAGCGGGAGGGGGGGGAGATACGCAGTATTTT. Translation: CASSLSGLAGGGGDTQYF.

This chain joins TRBV12-5 and TRBJ1-1, with D maybe TRBD1 (6 bases). V lost 2 bases, J lost 10 bases, and 14 bases lay in between. This CDR3 has 13 residues. The germline gives CDR1 LGHNT, CDR2 FRNRAP. The CDR3 DNA reads as TGTGCTAGTGGTTTGACAAAGGACAGTCCAGCTTTCTTT. Translating gives CASGLTKDSPAFF.

J is TRBJ2-2 and V is TRBV4-1, with D maybe TRBD2 (6 bases). Germline V gives CDR1 MGHRA, CDR2 YSYEKL. V lost 5 bases, J lost 1 base, and 14 bases lay in between. The CDR3 loop spans 16 amino acids. CDR3 sequence (DNA): TGCGCCAGCAGCTCGACCCAGGGACTGAACACCGGGGAGCTGTTTTTT. This sequence encodes CASSSTQGLNTGELFF.

V usage is TRBV11-2 and J usage is TRBJ2-7, with 9 bases aligning to TRBD1. Germline values: CDR1 SGHAT, CDR2 FQNNGV. This CDR3 contains 12 residues. The V gene end was trimmed by 3 bases and the J gene end by 7 bases; junction bases not matched to a gene: 1. Here the CDR3 DNA reads TGTGCCAGCAGCTTGGGACAGGGAGAGCAGTACTTC. The encoded protein is CASSLGQGEQYF.

The sample holds one count of this clone. The chain joins TRBV18 to TRBJ2-2, with 11 bases that match TRBD2. Germline CDR1 reads KGHSH; CDR2 reads LQKENI. The CDR3 sequence is 15 residues long. After removal of 3 bases from V and 4 bases from J, the junction contained 1 base not matched to a gene. Written as DNA, the CDR3 is TGTGCCAGCTCACCTAGCGGGAGGGCCACCGGGGAGCTGTTTTTT. It encodes CASSPSGRATGELFF.

This rearrangement joins TRBV11-2 to TRBJ1-2; the D is unclear. Germline V gene sequence: CDR1 SGHAT, CDR2 FQNNGV. V was trimmed by 5 bases and J by 3 bases, leaving 10 bases between them. This CDR3 is built from 13 residues. The CDR3 sequence: CASSPGQDYGYTF. The CDR3 DNA sequence: TGTGCCAGCAGCCCCGGTCAAGACTATGGCTACACCTTC.

V and J are TRBV12-5 and TRBJ2-2; TRBD1 agrees at 9 bases. Germline V CDR1 and CDR2: LGHNT, FRNRAP. The length of the CDR3 is 17 residues. V lost 0 bases and J lost 4; bases outside the gene matches: 6. The CDR3 region has the DNA TGTGCTAGTGGTTTGGTACGAGGGACAGGGTCCACCGGGGAGCTGTTTTTT. Protein product: CASGLVRGTGSTGELFF.

This chain connects TRBV6-6 to TRBJ2-7, with a tentative D call TRBD1 (6 bases). The CDR3 is 14 amino acids. Germline CDR1 reads MNHNY; CDR2 reads SVGAGI (reference sequence). V lost 8 bases and J 0 bases, leaving 14 bases between the germline ends. CDR3: CASLPTGNSYEQYF. In DNA form, the CDR3 reads TGTGCCAGCCTCCCGACAGGAAACTCCTACGAGCAGTACTTC.

V gene TRBV30 combines with J gene TRBJ2-1; 7 bases align to TRBD2. The CDR3 is 15 residues long. V dropped 0 bases and J dropped 3; count of bases not matched to a gene: 5. CDR1 GTSNPN and CDR2 SVGIG come from the germline V gene (reference sequence). CDR3 in amino acids: CAWSVMAGVYNEQFF. The CDR3 nucleotides read TGTGCCTGGAGTGTAATGGCGGGAGTCTACAATGAGCAGTTCTTC.

This rearrangement joins TRBV9 to TRBJ1-4; 9 bases match TRBD1. The CDR3 covers 14 residues. Germline lookup yields CDR1 SGDLS and CDR2 YYNGEE. The ends lost 4 bases at V and 7 bases at J; junction bases unmatched: 5. CDR3 DNA sequence: TGTGCCAGCAGCACGGACAGGGGTGGTGAAAAACTGTTTTTT. This sequence encodes CASSTDRGGEKLFF.

Turning to this clone: Mismatch with germline at one junction end may stem from a read error. The V call is TRBV7-3, the J call TRBJ2-3, with 9 bases aligning to TRBD2. There are 17 residues in the CDR3. Germline CDR1 SGHTA, CDR2 FQGTGA. CDR3 nucleotides: TGTGCCAGCAGCCTAACCGGTGGCGGGAGGGGTACAGATACGCAGTATTTT. Translation: CASSLTGGGRGTDTQYF.

The chain uses TRBV5-1 and TRBJ2-1; 9 bases are shared with TRBD1. Germline trimming cut 1 base from V and 10 bases from J; bases unmatched to any gene: 21. This CDR3 comprises 19 residues. The germline V gene has CDR1 SGHRS and CDR2 YFSETQ. In DNA form, the CDR3 reads TGCGCCAGCAGCTTGCGGGACAGGGTTAGCGCTGGGGCCTCAGAAGAGCAGTTCTTC. Translation gives CASSLRDRVSAGASEEQFF.

The chain has TRBV6-1 and TRBJ2-3; 9 bases align to TRBD1. Germline-derived CDR1 and CDR2 are MNHNS and SASEGT. The junction had 5 bases not matched to a gene; V was cut back by 6 bases and J by 1 base. This CDR3 is built from 15 residues. The CDR3 region is CASRLQGAGTDTQYF. The CDR3 DNA reads as TGTGCCAGCAGATTACAGGGGGCTGGCACAGATACGCAGTATTTT.